A selection of T cell receptor beta chains follows, all from one sample in a study of blood T cell repertoires in COVID-19. Sequencing was performed with immunoSEQ multiplex PCR; in TCRdb, only in-frame clones are kept and a portion is missing. This sample has around 250,000 clones, with around 88% found just once. Sequenced sample: PBMCs or T cells enriched from blood (not recorded which). These TCRs come from a woman aged 40 to 49 with acute COVID-19. The CDR3 runs from the conserved cysteine through the conserved F or W. The D gene is left open where the match is weak. Size is stated for part of the rows, as once, few or many counts, or as a class when the clone is expanded.

j_call d_call v_call clone_size cdr3_aa cdr3_nt
TRBJ1-3 TRBD1 TRBV7-2 NA CASSIDRAGNTIYF TGTGCCAGCAGCATTGACAGGGCGGGAAACACCATATATTTT
TRBJ1-4 TRBD1 TRBV11-3 once CASKRGQAPNEKLFF TGTGCCAGCAAACGCGGACAGGCCCCTAATGAAAAACTGTTTTTT
TRBJ2-6 TRBD1 TRBV10-3 NA CALRTGIHSGANVLTF TGTGCCCTCAGGACAGGGATCCACTCTGGGGCCAACGTCCTGACTTTC
TRBJ2-1 TRBD2 TRBV28 NA CASRPKGLAGGKGGNEQFF TGTGCCAGCAGACCCAAGGGACTAGCGGGAGGTAAGGGGGGCAATGAGCAGTTCTTC
TRBJ1-2 NA TRBV10-3 NA CAISEDSNYGYTF TGTGCCATCAGTGAAGACAGTAACTATGGCTACACCTTC
TRBJ2-2 NA TRBV9 NA CASSVAQANTGELFF TGTGCCAGCAGCGTAGCTCAGGCCAACACCGGGGAGCTGTTTTTT
TRBJ1-5 NA TRBV12-3/TRBV12-4 NA CASRSPNQPQHF TGTGCCAGCAGGAGCCCGAATCAGCCCCAGCATTTT
TRBJ1-2 TRBD1 TRBV9 once CASSARDRRNEGYTF TGTGCCAGCAGCGCCCGGGACAGGAGGAACGAAGGCTACACCTTC
TRBJ2-7 NA TRBV21-1 NA CASSTALGTSYEQYF TGTGCCAGCAGCACGGCGCTCGGGACTAGCTACGAGCAGTACTTC
TRBJ2-7 TRBD2 TRBV28 NA CASSNPPGLAGSRQYF TGTGCCAGCAGTAATCCCCCGGGACTAGCCGGTTCACGGCAGTACTTC
TRBJ2-2 TRBD2 TRBV28 NA CASSLVSSGRAGELFF TGTGCCAGCAGTTTAGTATCGAGCGGGAGAGCCGGGGAGCTGTTTTTT
TRBJ2-1 TRBD2 TRBV30 NA CAWSNGAGVGVNEQFF TGTGCCTGGAGTAACGGAGCGGGAGTTGGTGTCAATGAGCAGTTCTTC
TRBJ2-1 TRBD2 TRBV27 once CASSLLAEIPYEQFF TGTGCCAGCAGTTTACTAGCGGAGATTCCTTATGAGCAGTTCTTC
TRBJ2-2 NA TRBV5-1 NA CASSLAAGANTGELFF TGCGCCAGCAGCTTGGCCGCAGGGGCGAACACCGGGGAGCTGTTTTTT
TRBJ2-3 NA TRBV3-1/TRBV3-2 NA CASSSDSTDTQYF TGTGCCAGCAGTAGCGATAGCACAGATACGCAGTATTTT
TRBJ2-5 TRBD2 TRBV11-3 NA CASSSERGARTQYF TGTGCCAGCAGCTCCGAGCGGGGGGCCAGGACCCAGTACTTC
TRBJ2-3 TRBD1 TRBV19 NA CASSNRDRTQYF TGTGCCAGTAGTAACCGGGACAGGACGCAGTATTTT
TRBJ1-3 NA TRBV24-1 NA CATSDQRSSGNTIYF TGTGCCACCAGTGACCAGCGGAGCAGTGGAAACACCATATATTTT
TRBJ2-2 TRBD2 TRBV4-1 NA CASSQLAGANTGELFF TGCGCCAGCAGCCAACTAGCGGGTGCGAACACCGGGGAGCTGTTTTTT
TRBJ2-1 TRBD2 TRBV3-1/TRBV3-2 NA CASSQEMEMGLAAEQFF TGTGCCAGCAGCCAAGAAATGGAAATGGGACTAGCCGCTGAGCAGTTCTTC
TRBJ1-2 NA TRBV6-6 NA CASTPRGKEGYTF TGTGCCAGCACCCCGCGGGGGAAGGAGGGCTACACCTTC
TRBJ1-4 TRBD1 TRBV6-5 NA CASSYTGQGGEKLFF TGTGCCAGCAGTTACACCGGACAGGGAGGTGAAAAACTGTTTTTT
TRBJ2-1 NA TRBV5-1 NA CASSFRGSSYNEQFF TGCGCCAGCAGCTTTAGGGGAAGCTCCTACAATGAGCAGTTCTTC
TRBJ2-3 TRBD2 TRBV5-1 NA CASSLASGTDTQYF TGCGCCAGCAGCTTGGCTAGCGGGACAGATACGCAGTATTTT
TRBJ2-1 TRBD2 TRBV18 NA CASSPVLSGTYNEQFF TGTGCCAGCTCGCCAGTACTTAGCGGGACGTACAATGAGCAGTTCTTC
TRBJ2-7 NA TRBV10-1 NA CASSEGVGGSYEQYF TGCGCCAGCAGTGAGGGGGTAGGGGGATCCTACGAGCAGTACTTC
TRBJ2-5 NA TRBV28 once CASSSGKVVGTQYF TGTGCCAGCAGCTCAGGCAAGGTGGTGGGGACCCAGTACTTC
TRBJ2-1 TRBD2 TRBV28 NA CASSDTSGSYNEQFF TGTGCCAGCAGTGATACTAGCGGGTCCTACAATGAGCAGTTCTTC
TRBJ2-3 TRBD2 TRBV3-1/TRBV3-2 NA CASSQVTGGSDTQYF TGTGCCAGCAGCCAAGTTACGGGAGGGTCAGATACGCAGTATTTT
TRBJ1-5 TRBD1 TRBV6-2/TRBV6-3 once CASSGRDSGNWQPQHF TGTGCCAGCAGTGGACGGGACAGCGGAAATTGGCAGCCCCAGCATTTT
TRBJ1-4 NA TRBV28 few CASSSIGHLAKLFF TGTGCCAGCAGCTCAATCGGACATTTAGCAAAACTGTTTTTT
TRBJ2-5 TRBD2 TRBV7-2 NA CASSLALAGVETQYF TGTGCCAGCAGCTTAGCACTAGCGGGAGTTGAGACCCAGTACTTC
TRBJ1-3 NA TRBV28 NA CASSLYTSGSTGNTIYF TGTGCCAGCAGTTTATACACCTCGGGGTCTACGGGAAACACCATATATTTT
TRBJ1-2 TRBD1 TRBV5-1 NA CASSLQTGGDYGYTF TGCGCCAGCAGCTTGCAGACAGGGGGTGACTATGGCTACACCTTC
TRBJ2-1 TRBD1 TRBV27 NA CASGQGLPSYNEQFF TGTGCCAGCGGACAGGGTTTACCTTCCTACAATGAGCAGTTCTTC
TRBJ2-1 NA TRBV7-6 NA CASSRGYSSSYNEQFF TGTGCCAGCAGCAGGGGTTATTCCAGCTCCTACAATGAGCAGTTCTTC
TRBJ2-7 TRBD1 TRBV6-4 NA CASSPGTGGSYEQYF TGTGCCAGCAGTCCCGGGACAGGGGGTTCCTACGAGCAGTACTTC
TRBJ1-4 NA TRBV5-1 NA CASSLGPQAATNEKLFF TGCGCCAGCAGCTTGGGTCCCCAGGCTGCAACTAATGAAAAACTGTTTTTT
TRBJ2-1 TRBD2 TRBV9 NA CASSFSSGRRGFTYNEQFF TGTGCCAGCAGCTTCTCTAGCGGGAGACGTGGGTTTACCTACAATGAGCAGTTCTTC
TRBJ2-2 NA TRBV6-5 few CASWTVTGTGELFF TGTGCCAGCTGGACTGTGACGGGCACCGGGGAGCTGTTTTTT